This T cell receptor beta chain was captured by sequencing in a study of preoperative IRX-2 immunotherapy in early breast cancer. The table came from immunoSEQ multiplex PCR; TCRdb's copy has only in-frame clones and leaves some out. The sample consists of around 25,000 clones, about 75% of them appearing once. The treatment denotes: preoperative locoregional IRX-2 cytokine immunotherapy. Patients received preoperative, locoregional IRX-2 cytokine immunotherapy in a phase Ib study. The receptor was isolated from a human donor with breast cancer. The input for sequencing was lymph node tissue, taken after IRX-2 immunotherapy.

As DNA, the CDR3 is TGTGCCAGCAGCCGACGACAGGGGCGTGGGAAAGACCACACTGAAGCTTTCTTT. This translates into CASSRRQGRGKDHTEAFF. The rearrangement uses TRBV11-3 and TRBJ1-1, with 8 bases aligning to TRBD1. The ends lost 5 bases at V and 3 bases at J; junction bases unmatched: 17. Per germline, CDR1 SGHNT and CDR2 YENEEA. CDR3 length: 18 residues.